In this sample, the clone carrying this T cell receptor beta chain turned up once. As yet, its antigen is unknown. The repertoire was sequenced with immunoSEQ multiplex PCR; TCRdb's copy has only in-frame clones and lacks some. The data show fewer than 100,000 clones, 91% seen once. The sample is drawn from a study of a mutant IDH1 vaccine in newly diagnosed glioma. Germline lookup yields CDR1 MGHRA and CDR2 YSYEKL. V lost 3 bases and J lost 7; bases outside the gene matches: 9. The CDR3 has 16 amino acids. Time point described: week 5, during vaccination. Topical imiquimod accompanied each vaccine dose, which consisted of 300 ug of mutant IDH1 20-mer peptide.

The source of this sequence is a woman aged 45-65 years with glioma. This chain connects TRBV4-1 to TRBJ2-7; 13 nucleotides match TRBD2. Sequencing was performed on PBMCs, taken from a glioma patient whose treatment included an IDH1 peptide vaccine. CDR3 sequence: CASSQTGTSGTREQYF. In DNA, the CDR3 is TGCGCCAGCAGCCAGACCGGGACTAGCGGGACTCGAGAGCAGTACTTC.